Below, one T cell receptor beta chain is given with its context. This clonotype was counted many times. Its antigen specificity is not known. Base quality data are lacking; no much larger clone is found one base away. Read against the paper, the sample's time point label means: pre-sensitization, week 0. This sample's treatment or condition label indicates: therapeutic diphenylcyclopropenone sensitization with weekly scalp DPC. At every patch-test visit, the blood draw took place before the patch test was put on. To be eligible, patients had to be aged 18 to 70, diagnosed with alopecia and judged suitable for DPC therapy, while pregnant patients were excluded. Unfractionated whole blood was collected in Tempus Blood RNA tubes, and total RNA was extracted from that blood. This entry belongs to a study of human T cells and chemical hapten exposure (dated by TCRdb to about 2021). Broadly, across the study: For sensitization, 2% DPC in acetone was applied to an approximately 2 cm by approximately 2 cm area of upper inner arm skin. Blood was sampled from patients pre-sensitization (week 0) and at 2, 6 and about 24 weeks after DPC sensitization. This study followed changes in the peripheral blood TCR repertoire in vivo during primary and secondary sensitization of alopecia patients to the hapten diphenylcyclopropenone (DPC). Libraries were combined into a pool for sequencing, and differences in TCR yield between samples came mainly from small differences in library volumes within the pool. Weekly therapeutic DPC doses were additionally applied to the scalp of patients throughout the roughly 25-week study period. Most of the patients in the cohort were female, and the cohort covered alopecia areata with under or over 50% scalp involvement, alopecia totalis and alopecia universalis. Under 30 alopecia patients gave blood for TCR sequencing at one to four time points (pre-sensitization, 2, 6 and 24 weeks). Patch testing was done on the upper back using Finn chambers containing 0.01% DPC, and results were scored after 6 days according to International Contact Dermatitis Research Group standards. Points the paper makes about the study in general: DPC sensitization did not change how many TCRs were above 1 in 1000 frequency, and no evidence was found of alterations in global repertoire structure. Repeated subsampling changed both the strength of the expansion versus patch-test correlation and the threshold at which the correlation became significant. Because all patients had alopecia, a presumed autoimmune disease, the immune response of the patients might differ from that of healthy individuals. A positive correlation was found between the number of PT1 expanded TCRs and patch test score, with significance reached at thresholds 8, 16 and 32 but not 4. Compared with pre-sensitization or healthy control sets, expanded TCRs formed significantly more large CDR3 similarity clusters, which is consistent with antigen-driven responses.

V loses 6 bases, J loses 4 bases, and the germline ends lie 18 bases apart. The germline V gene (reference sequence) specifies SGHAT as CDR1 and FQDESV as CDR2. The CDR3 spans 15 residues, from the cysteine through the phenylalanine. The retained sequence is limited to the CDR3, 45 bases, with the frame set at the first base. Library preparation used RACE. The listed sequencing device is NextSeq 500. Library preparation attached unique molecular identifiers to individual cDNA molecules for quantitative, reproducible TCR counting. Each blood RNA sample was used to sequence both TCR alpha and TCR beta chains. The authors' pipeline ran thus. The median number of TCRs per sample was around 96,000, ranging from 23,224 to 690,600. The Decombinator software suite was used to annotate the V, J and CDR3 of the TCR reads. To make PS versus PT1 abundance plots, every sample was subsampled to the same number of TCRs (28,000). TCRs were defined as expanded if absent before sensitization and observed at least eight times at the 2-week time point. TCRdb handled the public reads itself, with Q25 trimming in fastp and clone calling in MiXCR, and kept productive beta chains. Each entry merges the rows of one CDR3 protein and shows their most common DNA and genes. The V and J calls reflect TCRdb's pipeline rather than the authors' work. The sample table records 300,000 to 450,000 distinct CDR3 sequences; over 5% of these occur just once. The top ten clonotypes cover around 8% of the sample.

Material: whole blood, obtained in connection with sensitization to the hapten diphenylcyclopropenone (DPC). The sequence came from a woman between 18 and 29 years old with alopecia areata. Some clones in this sample may be carry-over from other donors' samples. The V gene is TRBV11-1 and the J gene is TRBJ1-1; tentative D gene TRBD1, with 5 bases matching. CDR3 loop: CASSFGDGRGTEAFF. DNA sequence: TGTGCCAGCAGTTTCGGGGACGGCCGCGGCACTGAAGCTTTCTTT. Supplemented by the reference TRBV11-1 and TRBJ1-1 proteins around the CDR3, the complete variable domain is EAEVAQSPRYKITEKSQAVAFWCDPISGHATLYWYRQILGQGPELLVQFQDESVVDDSQLPKDRFSAERLKGVDSTLKIQPAELGDSAMYLCASSFGDGRGTEAFFGQGTRLTVV.